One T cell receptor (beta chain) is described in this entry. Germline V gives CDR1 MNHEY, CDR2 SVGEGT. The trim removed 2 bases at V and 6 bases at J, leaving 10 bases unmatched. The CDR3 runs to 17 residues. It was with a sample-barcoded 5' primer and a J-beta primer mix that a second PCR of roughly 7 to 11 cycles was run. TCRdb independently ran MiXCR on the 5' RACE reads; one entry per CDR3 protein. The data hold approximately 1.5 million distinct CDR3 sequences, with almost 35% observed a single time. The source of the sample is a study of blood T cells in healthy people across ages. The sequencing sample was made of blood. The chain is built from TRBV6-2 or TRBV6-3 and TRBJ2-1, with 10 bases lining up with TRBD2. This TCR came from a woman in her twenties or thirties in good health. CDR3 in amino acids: CASSYGGRSGGANEQFF. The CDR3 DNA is TGTGCCAGCAGTTACGGGGGTCGAAGCGGGGGGGCCAATGAGCAGTTCTTC.